The clone carrying this T cell receptor beta chain has a single count. Clones were sequenced by immunoSEQ multiplex PCR, and TCRdb holds only the in-frame ones, with some missing. The sample holds 310,000 or so clones; approximately 88% are singletons and the top ten take roughly 6.5%. CDR1 and CDR2 from the germline V gene are MGHRA and YSYEKL. V lost 4 bases and J lost 6; bases outside the gene matches: 5. The CDR3 has 15 amino acids. The sample belongs to a study of blood T cell repertoires in COVID-19. The TCR comes from a man in his late teens or twenties who had recovered from COVID-19. Sample: peripheral blood. The V call is TRBV4-1, the J call TRBJ2-1; 11 nucleotides match TRBD1. This chain's CDR3 is CASSLGQGAGNEQFF. In nucleotides, the CDR3 is TGCGCCAGCAGCCTAGGACAGGGGGCGGGCAATGAGCAGTTCTTC.